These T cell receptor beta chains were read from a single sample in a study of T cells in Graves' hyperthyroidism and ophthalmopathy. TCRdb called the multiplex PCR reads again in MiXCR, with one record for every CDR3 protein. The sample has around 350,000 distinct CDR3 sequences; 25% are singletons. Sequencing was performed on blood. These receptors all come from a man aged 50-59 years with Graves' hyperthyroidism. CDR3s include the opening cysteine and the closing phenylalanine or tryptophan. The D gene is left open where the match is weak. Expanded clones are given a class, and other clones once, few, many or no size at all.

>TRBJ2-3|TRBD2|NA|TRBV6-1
TGTGCCAGCAGTCCGATTGGTAGCGGGAGCGCCGGGGCAACAGATACGCAGTATTTT
CASSPIGSGSAGATDTQYF
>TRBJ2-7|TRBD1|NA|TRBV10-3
TGTGCCATCAGCGCAAACCTCGGACAGGACGAGCAGTACTTC
CAISANLGQDEQYF
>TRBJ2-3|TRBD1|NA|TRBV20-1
TGCAGTGCTAGCTGGACAGGGGCCACAGATACGCAGTATTTT
CSASWTGATDTQYF
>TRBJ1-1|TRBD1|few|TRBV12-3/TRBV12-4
TGTGCCACCTTACTGGGACAGGCAAACACTGAAGCTTTCTTT
CATLLGQANTEAFF
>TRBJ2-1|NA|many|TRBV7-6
TGTGCCAGCAGCTTAGGTTGGCGACGGACGGAAGCGGATCGCCACAATGAGCAGTTCTTC
CASSLGWRRTEADRHNEQFF
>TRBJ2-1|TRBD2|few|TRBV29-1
TGCAGCGTTGCACTAGCGGGAGGCAATGAGCAGTTCTTC
CSVALAGGNEQFF
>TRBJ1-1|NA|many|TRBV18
TGTGCCAGCTCACCCAACAAGGGGGTCAGGAACACTGAAGCTTTCTTT
CASSPNKGVRNTEAFF
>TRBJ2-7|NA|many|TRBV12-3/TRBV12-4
TGTGCCAGCAGTTTGAGCGGAACCTACGAGCAGTACTTC
CASSLSGTYEQYF
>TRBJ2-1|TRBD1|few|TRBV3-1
TGTGCCAGCAGCCAACTTCCGGACAGGCAGGGTGAGCAGTTCTTC
CASSQLPDRQGEQFF
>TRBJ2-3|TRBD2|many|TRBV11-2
TGTGCCAGCAGCGCAAGCCGGGGGGGGGATACGCAGTATTTT
CASSASRGGDTQYF
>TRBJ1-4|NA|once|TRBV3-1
TGTGCCAGCAGCCACCTGGGGACTAATGAAAAACTGTTTTTT
CASSHLGTNEKLFF
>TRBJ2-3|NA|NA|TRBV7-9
TGTGCCAGCAGCCAGATCCCGGGACCCGCCGATCCAGATACGCAGTATTTT
CASSQIPGPADPDTQYF
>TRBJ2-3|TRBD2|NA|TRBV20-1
TGCAGTGCTCCCCCCCCACTAGCGGGTGACACAGATACGCAGTATTTT
CSAPPPLAGDTDTQYF
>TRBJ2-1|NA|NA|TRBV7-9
TGTGCCAGCAGCCCCAGGGGCGCCAGCTCCTACAATGAGCAGTTCTTC
CASSPRGASSYNEQFF
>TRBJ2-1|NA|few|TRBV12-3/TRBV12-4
TGTGCCAGTCGGGCAGGAAGATACAATGAGCAGTTCTTC
CASRAGRYNEQFF
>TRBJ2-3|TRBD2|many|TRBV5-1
TGCGCCAGCAGCTTGGCCGGACTAGCGGGTAGCACAGATACGCAGTATTTT
CASSLAGLAGSTDTQYF
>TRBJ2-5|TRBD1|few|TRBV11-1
TGTGCCAGCAGCCAAGGGACAGGGTTCAGTTTCTCCCAAGAGACCCAGTACTTC
CASSQGTGFSFSQETQYF
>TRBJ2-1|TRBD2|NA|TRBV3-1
TGTGCCAGCAGCCAAGATCCTAGCGGCTCCTACAATGAGCAGTTCTTC
CASSQDPSGSYNEQFF
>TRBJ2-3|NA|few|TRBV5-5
TGTGCCAGCAGCTTTTGGAGGGCAGATACGCAGTATTTT
CASSFWRADTQYF
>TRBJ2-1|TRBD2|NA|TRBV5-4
TGTGCCAGCTCGTCTAGCGGGAGCTTGAATGAGCAGTTCTTC
CASSSSGSLNEQFF
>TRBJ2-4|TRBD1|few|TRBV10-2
TGCGCCAGCAGTGACGGGACAGGGGGGAACATTCAGTACTTC
CASSDGTGGNIQYF
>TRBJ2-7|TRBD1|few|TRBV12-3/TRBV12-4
TGTGCCAGCACCCAGGGGGCCTTTTACGAGCAGTACTTC
CASTQGAFYEQYF
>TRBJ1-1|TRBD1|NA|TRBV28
TGTGCCAGCAGACCCACAGGGGATGTGACTGAAGCTTTCTTT
CASRPTGDVTEAFF
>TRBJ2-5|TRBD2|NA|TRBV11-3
TGTGCCAGCAGCCAAGAGGGCGGGGGGTACCAAGAGACCCAGTACTTC
CASSQEGGGYQETQYF
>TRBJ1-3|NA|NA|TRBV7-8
TGTGCCAGCAGCTTAAACAGGAACTCTGGAAACACCATATATTTT
CASSLNRNSGNTIYF
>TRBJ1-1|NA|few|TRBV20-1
TGCAGTGCTAGAGATCAAGTTGAAGCTTTCTTT
CSARDQVEAFF
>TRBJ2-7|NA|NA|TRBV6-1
TGTGCCAGCAGTAGCTTGGAGAGAAACTACGAGCAGTACTTC
CASSSLERNYEQYF
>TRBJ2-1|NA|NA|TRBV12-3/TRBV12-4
TGTGCCAGCACGCAAGGTCTGGGGTCTTTCTGGAGTGAGCAGTTCTTC
CASTQGLGSFWSEQFF
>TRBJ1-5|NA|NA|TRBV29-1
TGCAGCGTTGGCGGAGGGGGTATTCAGCCCCAGCATTTT
CSVGGGGIQPQHF
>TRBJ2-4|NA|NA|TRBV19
TGTGCCAGTAGTTGGGGGCGGGCCAAAAACATTCAGTACTTC
CASSWGRAKNIQYF
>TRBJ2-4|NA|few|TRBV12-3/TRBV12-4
TGTGCCAGCAGACCCACTAGCGCCAAAAACATTCAGTACTTC
CASRPTSAKNIQYF
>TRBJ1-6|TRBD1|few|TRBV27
TGTGCCAGCAGTTTATCGGGACAGGGAATTGTCCATAATTCACCCCTCCACTTT
CASSLSGQGIVHNSPLHF
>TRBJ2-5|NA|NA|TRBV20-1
TGCAGTGCTAGAGATGACACGGGAGTCCGGCAAGAGACCCAGTACTTC
CSARDDTGVRQETQYF
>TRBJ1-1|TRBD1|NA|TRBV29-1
TGCAGCGTTCGGAGGAACCGGGACAGGGGGCGACGAAACACTGAAGCTTTCTTT
CSVRRNRDRGRRNTEAFF
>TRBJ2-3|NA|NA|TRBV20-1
TGCAGTGCTAGACGGGGACTCCTCTACACAGATACGCAGTATTTT
CSARRGLLYTDTQYF
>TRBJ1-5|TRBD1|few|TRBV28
TGTGCCAGCAGTTCCGTGACAGGGCTCGGCAATCAGCCCCAGCATTTT
CASSSVTGLGNQPQHF
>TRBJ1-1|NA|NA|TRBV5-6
TGTGCCAGCAGCCCAGAGACCTTGAACACTGAAGCTTTCTTT
CASSPETLNTEAFF
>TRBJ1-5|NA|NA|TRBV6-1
TGTGCCAGCCGGGAGGGTACGAGCAATCAGCCCCAGCATTTT
CASREGTSNQPQHF
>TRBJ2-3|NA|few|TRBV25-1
TGTGCCAGCAGTGAGGAGGGATCGGCAGATACGCAGTATTTT
CASSEEGSADTQYF
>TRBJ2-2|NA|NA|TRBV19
TGTGCCAGTAAACAGACGGCCGGGGAGCTGTTTTTT
CASKQTAGELFF
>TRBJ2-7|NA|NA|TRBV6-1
TGTGCCAGCAGCGGGACTCCTGGCCCCCGGGGCGAGCAGTACTTC
CASSGTPGPRGEQYF
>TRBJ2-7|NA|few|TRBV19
TGTGCCAGTAGCGATTGGGACGTCGGTTACTCCGAGCAGTACTTC
CASSDWDVGYSEQYF
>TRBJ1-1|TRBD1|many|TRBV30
TGTGCCTGGAGCAGGGGGTCGGACACTGAAGCTTTCTTT
CAWSRGSDTEAFF
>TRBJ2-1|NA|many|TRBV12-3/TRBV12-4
TGTGCCAGCAGGAAAGAACTAGATGAGCAGTTCTTC
CASRKELDEQFF
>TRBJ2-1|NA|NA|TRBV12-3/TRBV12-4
TGTGCCAGCACCCTAGGGAACAATGAGCAGTTCTTC
CASTLGNNEQFF
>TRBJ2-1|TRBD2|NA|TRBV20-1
TGCAGTGCTACGGCGGGAGTACCCGATGAGCAGTTCTTC
CSATAGVPDEQFF
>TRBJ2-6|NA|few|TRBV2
TGTGCCAGCAGTGGACTTACCTCTGGGGCCAACGTCCTGACTTTC
CASSGLTSGANVLTF
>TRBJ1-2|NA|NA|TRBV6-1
TGTGCCAGCGTGAGGACAGACTATGGCTACACCTTC
CASVRTDYGYTF